The present entry profiles one T cell receptor (beta chain) with its context. Its target is unknown. Some clones are missing from TCRdb's copy, which holds only in-frame ones; the method was immunoSEQ multiplex PCR. The sample yields about 34,000 clones, about 91% seen once. The germline CDR1 and CDR2 sequences are SGHDT and YYEEEE. The V end was cut by 4 bases, the J end by 4 bases, with 6 bases between. This CDR3 has 13 residues. These data are taken from a study of STAT5B mutations in CD4+ large granular lymphocyte leukemia. About the study: The CDR3 'QG' motif was associated with a particular HLA allele among healthy donors.

Overall study findings and caveats: Patient CD4-sorted repertoires stayed more clonal than healthy ones after leukemic-clone removal. Main leukemic clonotypes were patient-specific, but roughly 26% appeared at low frequency elsewhere.

This TCR was sampled from a human donor in good health. The J gene is TRBJ2-6, the V gene TRBV5-6; the D is unclear. The sample consisted of CD4+ T cells from blood buffy coats. Written as DNA, the CDR3 is TGTGCCAGCAGCCCCGGGGGGGCCAACGTCCTGACTTTC. The encoded protein is CASSPGGANVLTF.